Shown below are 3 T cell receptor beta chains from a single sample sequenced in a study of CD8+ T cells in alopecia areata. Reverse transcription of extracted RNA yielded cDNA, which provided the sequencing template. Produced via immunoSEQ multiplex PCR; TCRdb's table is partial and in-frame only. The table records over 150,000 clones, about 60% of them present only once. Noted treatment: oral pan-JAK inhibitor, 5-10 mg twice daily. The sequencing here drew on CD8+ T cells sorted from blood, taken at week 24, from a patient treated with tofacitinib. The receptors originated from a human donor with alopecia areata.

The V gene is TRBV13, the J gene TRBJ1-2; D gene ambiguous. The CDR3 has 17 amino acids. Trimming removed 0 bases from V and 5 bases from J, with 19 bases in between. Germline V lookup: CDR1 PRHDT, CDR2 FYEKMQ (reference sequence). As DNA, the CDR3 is TGTGCCAGCAGCTTAGGCCGGCTGCCCCCTGACGGATATGGCTACACCTTC. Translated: CASSLGRLPPDGYGYTF. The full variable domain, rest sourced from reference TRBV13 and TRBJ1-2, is AAGVIQSPRHLIKEKRETATLKCYPIPRHDTVYWYQQGPGQDPQFLISFYEKMQSDKGSIPDRFSAQQFSDYHSELNMSSLELGDSALYFCASSLGRLPPDGYGYTFGSGTRLTVV.

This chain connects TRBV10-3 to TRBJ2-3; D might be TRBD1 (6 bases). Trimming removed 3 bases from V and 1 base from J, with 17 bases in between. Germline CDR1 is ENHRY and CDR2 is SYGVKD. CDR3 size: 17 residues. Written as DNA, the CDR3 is TGTGCCATCAGTGACCCTAGGACAGTAGAGGGCACAGATACGCAGTATTTT. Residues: CAISDPRTVEGTDTQYF.

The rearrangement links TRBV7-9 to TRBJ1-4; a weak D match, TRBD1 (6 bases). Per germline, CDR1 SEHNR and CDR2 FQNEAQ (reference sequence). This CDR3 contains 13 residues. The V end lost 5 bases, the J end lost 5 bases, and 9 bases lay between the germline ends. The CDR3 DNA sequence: TGTGCCAGCAGCCCCGGGACAAATGAAAAACTGTTTTTT. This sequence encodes CASSPGTNEKLFF.